Described below is a single T cell receptor beta chain sequence and its context. From the 5' RACE reads, TCRdb called clonotypes with MiXCR, one entry per CDR3 protein. There are 640,000 or so distinct CDR3 sequences in the sample; around 5.7% occur only once, and approximately 1.6% lies in the top ten. CDR1 and CDR2 (germline): GTSNPN, SVGIG (reference sequence). After removal of 3 bases from V and 13 bases from J, the junction contained 15 bases not matched to a gene. The CDR3 has 14 residues. The entry originates in a study of identical twins. The sequenced sample consisted of naive T cells sorted from blood. The genes are TRBV30 and TRBJ2-7, with TRBD2 identical over 10 bases. This TCR derives from a man between 18 and 29 years old in good health. Here the CDR3 DNA reads TGTGCCTGGAGCCCTAAGGGGCTAGCGGGAGAAGCTTACTTC. It is translated as CAWSPKGLAGEAYF.